Presented here are 3 T cell receptor beta chains from one specimen sequenced in a study of cytomegalovirus exposure and HLA in healthy donors. The PCR had 60 Vbeta and 13 Jbeta primers. Repertoires were generated with immunoSEQ multiplex PCR, while TCRdb's copy carries only in-frame clones and drops some. The sample yields approximately 130,000 clones, roughly three quarters seen once. Material for sequencing was PBMCs. These receptors were collected from a man aged 25-45 years in good health and CMV-seronegative.

This clone occurred a few times. The chain couples TRBV6-6 to TRBJ1-3; 7 bases agree with TRBD1. This CDR3 has 16 residues. The germline V gene has CDR1 MNHNY and CDR2 SVGAGI (reference sequence). V was pared by 8 bases and J by 4 bases, with 14 bases of the junction left unmatched. The CDR3 coding sequence is TGTGCCAGCGCCCTCGAGGACAGGTTCAAAGGAAACACCATATATTTT. Translating gives CASALEDRFKGNTIYF.

In nucleotides, the CDR3 is TGTGCCAGTAGTATAGATAGGCCTAGCGGGGGGACTAGCACAGATACGCAGTATTTT. Translating it yields CASSIDRPSGGTSTDTQYF. The genes are TRBV19 and TRBJ2-3, with 11 nucleotides matching TRBD2. Looked up from germline, CDR1 is LNHDA and CDR2 is SQIVND (reference sequence). This CDR3 spans 19 amino acids. The ends lost 0 bases at V and 0 bases at J; junction bases unmatched: 8.

This clone has a single count. This chain joins TRBV30 and TRBJ1-1; D unresolved. V lost 4 bases to trimming and J lost 1 base, with 10 bases between them. In germline, CDR1 is GTSNPN, CDR2 SVGIG (reference sequence). The CDR3 sequence is 13 residues long. The CDR3 spells CAWIGVRNTEAFF. The DNA of the CDR3 is TGTGCCTGGATTGGAGTCCGGAACACTGAAGCTTTCTTT.